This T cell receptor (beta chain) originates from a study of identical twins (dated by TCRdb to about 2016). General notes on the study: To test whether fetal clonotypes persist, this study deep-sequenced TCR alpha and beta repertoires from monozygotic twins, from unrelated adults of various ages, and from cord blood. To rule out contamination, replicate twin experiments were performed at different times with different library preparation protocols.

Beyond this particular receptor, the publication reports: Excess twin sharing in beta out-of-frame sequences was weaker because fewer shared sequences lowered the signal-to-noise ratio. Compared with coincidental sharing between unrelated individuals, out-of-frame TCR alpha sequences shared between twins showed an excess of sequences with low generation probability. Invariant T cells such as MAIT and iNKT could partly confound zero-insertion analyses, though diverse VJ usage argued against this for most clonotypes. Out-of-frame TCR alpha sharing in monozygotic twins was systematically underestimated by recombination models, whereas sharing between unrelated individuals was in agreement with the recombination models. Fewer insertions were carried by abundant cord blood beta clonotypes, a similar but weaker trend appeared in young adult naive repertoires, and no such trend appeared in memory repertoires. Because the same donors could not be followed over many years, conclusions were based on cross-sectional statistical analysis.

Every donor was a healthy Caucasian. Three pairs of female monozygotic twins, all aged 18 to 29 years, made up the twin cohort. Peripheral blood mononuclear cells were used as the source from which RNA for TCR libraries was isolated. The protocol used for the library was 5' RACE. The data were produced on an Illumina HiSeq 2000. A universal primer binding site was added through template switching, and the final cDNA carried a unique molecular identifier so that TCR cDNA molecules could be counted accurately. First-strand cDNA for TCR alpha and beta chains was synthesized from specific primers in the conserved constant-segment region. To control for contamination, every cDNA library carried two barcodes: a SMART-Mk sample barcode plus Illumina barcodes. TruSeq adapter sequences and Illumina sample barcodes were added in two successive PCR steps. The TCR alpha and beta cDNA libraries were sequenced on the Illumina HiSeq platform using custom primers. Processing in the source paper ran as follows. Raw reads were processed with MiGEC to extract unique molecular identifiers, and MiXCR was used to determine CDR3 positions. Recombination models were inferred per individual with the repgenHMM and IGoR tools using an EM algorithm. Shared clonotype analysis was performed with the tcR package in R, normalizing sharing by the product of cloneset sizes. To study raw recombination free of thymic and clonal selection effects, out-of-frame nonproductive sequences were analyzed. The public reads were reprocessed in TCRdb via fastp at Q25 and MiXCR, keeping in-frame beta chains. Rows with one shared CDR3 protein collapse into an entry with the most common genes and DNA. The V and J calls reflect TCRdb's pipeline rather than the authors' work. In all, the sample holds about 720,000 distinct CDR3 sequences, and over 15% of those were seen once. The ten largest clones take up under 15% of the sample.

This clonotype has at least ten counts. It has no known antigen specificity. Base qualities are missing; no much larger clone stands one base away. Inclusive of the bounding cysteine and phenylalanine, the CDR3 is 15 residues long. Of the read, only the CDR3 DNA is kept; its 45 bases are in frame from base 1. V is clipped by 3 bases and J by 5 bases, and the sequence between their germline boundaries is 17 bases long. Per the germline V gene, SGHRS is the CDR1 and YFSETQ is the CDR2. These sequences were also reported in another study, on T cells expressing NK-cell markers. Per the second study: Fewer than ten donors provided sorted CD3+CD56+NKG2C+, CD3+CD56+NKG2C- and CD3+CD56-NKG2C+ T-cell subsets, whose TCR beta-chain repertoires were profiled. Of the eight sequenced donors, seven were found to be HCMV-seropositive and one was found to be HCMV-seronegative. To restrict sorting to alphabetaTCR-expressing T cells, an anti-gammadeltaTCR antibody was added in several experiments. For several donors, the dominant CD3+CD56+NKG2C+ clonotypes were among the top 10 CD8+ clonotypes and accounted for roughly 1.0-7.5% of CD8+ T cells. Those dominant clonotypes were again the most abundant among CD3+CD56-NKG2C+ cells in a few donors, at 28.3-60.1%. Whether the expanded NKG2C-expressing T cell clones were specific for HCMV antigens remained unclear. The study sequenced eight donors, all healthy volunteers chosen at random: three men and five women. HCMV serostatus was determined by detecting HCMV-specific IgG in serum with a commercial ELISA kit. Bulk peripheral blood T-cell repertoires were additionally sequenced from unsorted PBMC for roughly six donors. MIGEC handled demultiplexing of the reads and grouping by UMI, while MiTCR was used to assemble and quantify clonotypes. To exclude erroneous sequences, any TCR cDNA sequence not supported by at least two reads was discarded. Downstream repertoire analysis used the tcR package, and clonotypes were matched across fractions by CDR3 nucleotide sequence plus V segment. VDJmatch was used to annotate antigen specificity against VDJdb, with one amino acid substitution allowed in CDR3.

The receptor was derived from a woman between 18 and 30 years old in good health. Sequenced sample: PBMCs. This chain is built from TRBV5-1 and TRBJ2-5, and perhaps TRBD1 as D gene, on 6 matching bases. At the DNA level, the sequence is TGCGCCAGCAGCTCGATTGGGGACACTCGGGAGACCCAGTACTTC. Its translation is CASSSIGDTRETQYF.